This TCR beta chain is from a study of control samples from healthy donors and cancer patients. CDR3 size: 15 residues. Losses at the gene ends were 5 bases for V and 9 bases for J; bases not matched to a gene: 11. Germline V gene data show CDR1 as SGHTA and CDR2 as FQGNSA. Some clones are missing from TCRdb's copy, which holds only in-frame ones; the method was immunoSEQ multiplex PCR. The listing contains about 190,000 clones. This sequence was found in a woman aged 25 to 39 in good health. Sequencing used blood. The V gene is TRBV7-2, the J gene TRBJ1-4; 8 positions agree with TRBD1. The CDR3 loop is CASSDTGTGHKKLFF. The CDR3 nucleotides are TGTGCCAGCAGCGATACCGGGACAGGACATAAAAAACTGTTTTTT.